This T cell receptor (beta chain) was recovered during a study of CD8+CD57+ T cells in acquired aplastic anemia. Points from the study as a whole: There were 25 to 30 CD8+ CDR3 sequences that occurred in both patients and controls.

Germline V gives CDR1 DFQATT, CDR2 SNEGSKA (reference sequence). Trimming pared 3 bases from V and 0 bases from J, leaving 12 bases between. The CDR3 runs 15 residues. TCR beta VDJ combinations and CDR3 sequences were profiled from genomic DNA. TCRdb passed the reads through MiXCR, listing each CDR3 protein once. The sample includes around 430,000 distinct CDR3 sequences, less than 35% of them seen just once. Before being chosen for sequencing, patients had shown CD8+CD57+ cell expansion by flow cytometry. Severe acquired aplastic anemia was the diagnosis recorded for all patients. This clonotype was observed at least ten times. What it binds is unknown.

The chain recombines TRBV20-1 with TRBJ2-1, with no clear D. The sequence came from a human donor with aplastic anemia. Sequencing was performed on sorted CD4+, CD8+, or CD8+CD57+ T cells (not recorded which) from PBMCs. The CDR3 protein is CSASISLSSYNEQFF. The CDR3 DNA reads TGCAGTGCTAGTATCAGCCTGTCCTCCTACAATGAGCAGTTCTTC.